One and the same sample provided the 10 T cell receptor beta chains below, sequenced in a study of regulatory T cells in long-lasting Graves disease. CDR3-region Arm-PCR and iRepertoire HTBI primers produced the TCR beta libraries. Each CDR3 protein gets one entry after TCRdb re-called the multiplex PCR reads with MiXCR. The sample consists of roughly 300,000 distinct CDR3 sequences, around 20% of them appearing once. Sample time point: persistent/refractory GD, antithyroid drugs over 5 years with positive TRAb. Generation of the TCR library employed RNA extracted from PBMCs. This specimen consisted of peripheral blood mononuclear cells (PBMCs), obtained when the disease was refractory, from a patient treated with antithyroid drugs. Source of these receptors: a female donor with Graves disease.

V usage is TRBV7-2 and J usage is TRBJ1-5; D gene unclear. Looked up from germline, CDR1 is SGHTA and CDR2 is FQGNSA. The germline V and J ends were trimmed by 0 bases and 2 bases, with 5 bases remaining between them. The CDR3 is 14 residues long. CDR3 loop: CASSLADGNQPQHF. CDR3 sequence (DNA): TGTGCCAGCAGCTTAGCGGACGGCAATCAGCCCCAGCATTTT.

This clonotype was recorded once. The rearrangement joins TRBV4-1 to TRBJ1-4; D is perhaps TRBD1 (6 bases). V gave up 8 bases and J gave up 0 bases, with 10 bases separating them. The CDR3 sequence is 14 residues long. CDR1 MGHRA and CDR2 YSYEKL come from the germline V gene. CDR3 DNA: TGCGCCAGCTGGACAGAACCAACTAATGAAAAACTGTTTTTT. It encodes CASWTEPTNEKLFF.

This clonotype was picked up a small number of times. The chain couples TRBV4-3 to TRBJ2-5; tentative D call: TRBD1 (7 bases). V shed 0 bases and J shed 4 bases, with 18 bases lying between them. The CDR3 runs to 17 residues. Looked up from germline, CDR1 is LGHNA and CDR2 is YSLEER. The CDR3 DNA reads TGCGCCAGCAGCCAAGATACCCGCGGAGGGGGCCGAGAGACCCAGTACTTC. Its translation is CASSQDTRGGGRETQYF.

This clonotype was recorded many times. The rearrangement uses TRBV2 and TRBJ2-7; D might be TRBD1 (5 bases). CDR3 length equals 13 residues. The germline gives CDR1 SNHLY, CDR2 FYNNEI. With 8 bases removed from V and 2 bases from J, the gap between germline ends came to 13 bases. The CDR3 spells CASGRVRPYEQYF. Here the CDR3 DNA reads TGTGCCAGCGGCAGGGTCAGACCCTACGAGCAGTACTTC.

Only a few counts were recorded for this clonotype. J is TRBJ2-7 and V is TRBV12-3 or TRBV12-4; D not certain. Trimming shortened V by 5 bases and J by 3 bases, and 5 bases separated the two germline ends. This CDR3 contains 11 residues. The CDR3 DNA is TGTGCCAGCAGTGTCAACTACGAGCAGTACTTC. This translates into CASSVNYEQYF.

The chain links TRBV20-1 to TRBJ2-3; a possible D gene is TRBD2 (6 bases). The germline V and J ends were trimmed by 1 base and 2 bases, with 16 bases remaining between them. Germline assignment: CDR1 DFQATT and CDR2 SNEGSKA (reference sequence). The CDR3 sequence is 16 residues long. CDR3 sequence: CSARASSGLLTDTQYF. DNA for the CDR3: TGCAGTGCTAGAGCGTCTTCGGGACTCCTCACAGATACGCAGTATTTT.

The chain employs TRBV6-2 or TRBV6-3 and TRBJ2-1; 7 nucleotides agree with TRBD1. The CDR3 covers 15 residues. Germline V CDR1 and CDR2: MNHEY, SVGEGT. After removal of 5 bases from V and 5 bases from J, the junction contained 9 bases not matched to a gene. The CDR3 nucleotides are TGTGCCAGCAGTCTCCGGGACAGTGAACACAATGAGCAGTTCTTC. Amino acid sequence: CASSLRDSEHNEQFF.

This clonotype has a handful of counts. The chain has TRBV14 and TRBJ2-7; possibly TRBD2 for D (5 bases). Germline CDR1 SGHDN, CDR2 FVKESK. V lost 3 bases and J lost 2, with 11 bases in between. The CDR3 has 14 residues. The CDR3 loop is CASSQGLEAYEQYF. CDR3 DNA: TGTGCCAGCAGCCAGGGATTGGAGGCCTACGAGCAGTACTTC.

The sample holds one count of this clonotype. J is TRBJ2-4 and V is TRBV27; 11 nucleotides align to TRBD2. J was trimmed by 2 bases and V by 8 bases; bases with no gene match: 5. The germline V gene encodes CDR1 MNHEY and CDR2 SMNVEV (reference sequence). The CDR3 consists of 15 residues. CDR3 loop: CASATSGSSKNIQYF. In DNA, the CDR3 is TGTGCCAGCGCCACTAGCGGGAGCTCCAAAAACATTCAGTACTTC.

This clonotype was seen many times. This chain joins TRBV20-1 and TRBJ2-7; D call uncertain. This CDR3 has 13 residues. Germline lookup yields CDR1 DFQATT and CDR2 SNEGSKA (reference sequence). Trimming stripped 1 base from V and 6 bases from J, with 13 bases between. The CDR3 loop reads CSARGKGRGEQYF. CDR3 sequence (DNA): TGCAGTGCTAGAGGAAAGGGCCGAGGCGAGCAGTACTTC.